These 8 T cell receptor beta chains were sequenced from one sample in a study of long-term antiretroviral therapy in people with HIV. Samples were assayed with immunoSEQ v3.0 at survey level. Profiling relied on immunoSEQ multiplex PCR, and the TCRdb table lists in-frame clones only, not all of them. Of tens of thousands of clones in the sample, roughly 92% are singletons; the top ten hold 5.5% to 7%. The sample consisted of unsorted PBMCs, taken about 6.5 years after starting antiretroviral therapy. The receptors originated from a woman aged 40-49 years with HIV.

The gene calls are TRBV4-3 and TRBJ1-4, with TRBD1 as a possible D gene (5 bases). Trimming pared 1 base from V and 5 bases from J, leaving 5 bases between. The CDR3 length is 13 residues. CDR1 and CDR2 (germline): LGHNA, YSLEER. CDR3 region: CASSQGQNEKLFF. DNA of the CDR3: TGCGCCAGCAGCCAAGGACAGAATGAAAAACTGTTTTTT.

The chain carries TRBV7-2 and TRBJ1-6; D gene ambiguous. The V and J ends lost 4 bases and 9 bases respectively, with 13 bases between them. Germline CDR1 SGHTA, CDR2 FQGNSA. This CDR3 region has 14 residues. The CDR3 protein is CASSSPPTLSPLHF. The DNA for the CDR3 is TGTGCCAGCAGCTCCCCCCCTACCCTTTCACCCCTCCACTTT.

The chain recombines TRBV6-6 with TRBJ2-7; tentatively, D is TRBD1 or TRBD2 (5 bases each). Per germline, CDR1 MNHNY and CDR2 SVGAGI (reference sequence). Trimming stripped 10 bases from V and 0 bases from J, with 16 bases between. CDR3 length: 14 amino acids. CDR3 sequence reads: CATQAGSLSYEQYF. As DNA, the CDR3 is TGTGCCACTCAGGCAGGGAGCCTCTCCTACGAGCAGTACTTC.

The genes are TRBV16 and TRBJ2-7; TRBD1 is a possible D gene (5 bases). The CDR3 totals 13 residues. Germline CDR1 reads KGHSY; CDR2 reads FQNENV. V was shortened by 3 bases and J by 0 bases, with 6 bases between the two germline ends. The CDR3 DNA reads as TGTGCCAGCAGCCAGGGGCCCTCCTACGAGCAGTACTTC. Translating gives CASSQGPSYEQYF. Supplemented by reference TRBV16 and TRBJ2-7, the full variable domain reads GEEVAQTPKHLVRGEGQKAKLYCAPIKGHSYVFWYQQVLKNEFKFLISFQNENVFDETGMPKERFSAKCLPNSPCSLEIQATKLEDSAVYFCASSQGPSYEQYFGPGTRLTVT.

This chain uses TRBV14 with TRBJ1-1; TRBD1 matches at 10 bases. The CDR3 has 17 residues. After removal of 4 bases from V and 1 base from J, the junction contained 9 bases not matched to a gene. Germline V CDR1 and CDR2: SGHDN, FVKESK. The CDR3 DNA is TGTGCCAGCAGCCGTGCCGGGACAGGGGTGACGAACACTGAAGCTTTCTTT. Its protein is CASSRAGTGVTNTEAFF.

The chain has TRBV2 and TRBJ2-4, with D perhaps matching TRBD2 (6 bases). Trimming left V 2 bases short and J 5 bases short, with 10 bases between. Germline V gives CDR1 SNHLY, CDR2 FYNNEI. This CDR3 comprises 14 residues. The CDR3 DNA follows: TGTGCCAGCAGTGAAAGATCGGGGGAAAACATTCAGTACTTC. As protein: CASSERSGENIQYF.

The chain combines TRBV6-5 with TRBJ1-1; D is perhaps TRBD1 (6 bases). Between the trimmed V and J ends, which lost 0 bases and 5 bases, there was a span of 13 bases. The germline V gene has CDR1 MNHEY and CDR2 SVGAGI. The CDR3 extends over 15 amino acids. The CDR3 sequence is CASSYSGGRGTEAFF. CDR3 bases: TGTGCCAGCAGTTACTCTGGGGGCCGGGGAACTGAAGCTTTCTTT.

For this clone: The sample contains more than one DNA sequence encoding this CDR3. V gene TRBV19 combines with J gene TRBJ2-5; D gene ambiguous. The CDR3 extends over 13 amino acids. V lost 1 base and J lost 0, with 3 bases in between. Germline CDR1 LNHDA, CDR2 SQIVND (reference sequence). CDR3 loop: CASSIVNQETQYF. Written as DNA, the CDR3 is TGTGCCAGTAGTATAGTAAACCAAGAGACCCAGTACTTC.